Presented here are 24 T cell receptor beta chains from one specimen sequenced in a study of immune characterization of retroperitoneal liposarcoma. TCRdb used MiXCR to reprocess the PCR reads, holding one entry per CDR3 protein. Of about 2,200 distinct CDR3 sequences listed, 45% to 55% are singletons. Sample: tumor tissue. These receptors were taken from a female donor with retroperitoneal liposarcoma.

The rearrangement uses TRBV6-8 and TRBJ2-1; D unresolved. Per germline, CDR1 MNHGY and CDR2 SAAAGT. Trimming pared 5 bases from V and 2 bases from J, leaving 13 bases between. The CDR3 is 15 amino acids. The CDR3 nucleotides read TGTGCCAGCAGTGGCTCATTAGACGCCTACAATGAGCAGTTCTTC. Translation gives CASSGSLDAYNEQFF.

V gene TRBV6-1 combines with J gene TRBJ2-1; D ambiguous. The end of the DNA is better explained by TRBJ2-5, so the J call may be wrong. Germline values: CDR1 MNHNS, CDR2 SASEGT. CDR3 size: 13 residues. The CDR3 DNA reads TGTGCCAGCAGTGAACAAAAACAAGAGACCCAGTACTTC. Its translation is CASSEQKQETQYF.

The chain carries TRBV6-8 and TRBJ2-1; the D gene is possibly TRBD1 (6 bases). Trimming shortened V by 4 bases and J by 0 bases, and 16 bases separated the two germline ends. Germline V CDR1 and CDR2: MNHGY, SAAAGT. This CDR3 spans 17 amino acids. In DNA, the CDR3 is TGTGCCAGCAGTTCCAGACAGGTGTTGAGCTCCTACAATGAGCAGTTCTTC. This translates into CASSSRQVLSSYNEQFF.

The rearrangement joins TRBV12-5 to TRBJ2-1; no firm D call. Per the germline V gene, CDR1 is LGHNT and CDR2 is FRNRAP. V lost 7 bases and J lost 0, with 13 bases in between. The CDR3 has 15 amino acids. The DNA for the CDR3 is TGTGCTAGTGCCCCCGGGCATGGCTCCTACAATGAGCAGTTCTTC. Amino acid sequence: CASAPGHGSYNEQFF.

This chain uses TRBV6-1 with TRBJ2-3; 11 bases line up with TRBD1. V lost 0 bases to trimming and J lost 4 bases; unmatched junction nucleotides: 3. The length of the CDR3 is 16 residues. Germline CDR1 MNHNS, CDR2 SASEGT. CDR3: CASSEAPGQGADTQYF. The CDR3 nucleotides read TGTGCCAGCAGTGAAGCGCCGGGACAGGGGGCAGATACGCAGTATTTT.

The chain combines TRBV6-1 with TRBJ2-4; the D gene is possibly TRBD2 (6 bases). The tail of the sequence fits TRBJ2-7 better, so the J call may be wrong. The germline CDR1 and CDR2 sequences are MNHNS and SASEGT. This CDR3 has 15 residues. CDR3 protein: CASSQTGLEDYEQYF. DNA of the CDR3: TGTGCCAGCAGTCAAACGGGACTGGAGGACTACGAGCAGTACTTC.

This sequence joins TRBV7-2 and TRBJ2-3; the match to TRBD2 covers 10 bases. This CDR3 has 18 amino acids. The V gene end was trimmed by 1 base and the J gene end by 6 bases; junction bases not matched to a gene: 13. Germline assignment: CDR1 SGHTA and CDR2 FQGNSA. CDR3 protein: CASSLGTSGGAKADTQYF. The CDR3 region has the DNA TGTGCCAGCAGCTTAGGGACTAGCGGAGGGGCTAAGGCTGATACGCAGTATTTT.

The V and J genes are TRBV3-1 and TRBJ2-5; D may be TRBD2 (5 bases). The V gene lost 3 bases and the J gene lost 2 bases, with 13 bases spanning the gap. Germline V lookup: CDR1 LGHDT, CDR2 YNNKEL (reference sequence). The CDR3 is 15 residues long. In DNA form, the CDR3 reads TGTGCCAGCAGCCACCTCCTTTCGGGGCAAGAGACCCAGTACTTC. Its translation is CASSHLLSGQETQYF.

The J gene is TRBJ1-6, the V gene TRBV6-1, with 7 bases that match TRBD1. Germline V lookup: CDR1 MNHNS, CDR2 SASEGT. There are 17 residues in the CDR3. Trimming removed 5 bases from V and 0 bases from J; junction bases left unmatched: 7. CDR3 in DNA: TGTGCCAGCAGTTATTCACAGGGGAGCTCCTATAATTCACCCCTCCACTTT. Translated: CASSYSQGSSYNSPLHF.

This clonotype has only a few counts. The DNA of the CDR3 is TGTGCCAGCAGCTTAACCGGGACGGACCCCTCCTACAATGAGCAGTTCTTC. This sequence encodes CASSLTGTDPSYNEQFF. The rearrangement links TRBV12-3 or TRBV12-4 to TRBJ2-1; D possibly matches TRBD1 or TRBD2 (5 bases each). The V end lost 6 bases, the J end lost 0 bases, and 18 bases lay between the germline ends. CDR3 length: 17 residues.

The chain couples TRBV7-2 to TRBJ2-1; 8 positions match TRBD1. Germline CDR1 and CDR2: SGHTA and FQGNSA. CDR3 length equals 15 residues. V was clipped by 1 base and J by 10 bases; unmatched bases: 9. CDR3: CASSLVSGQDGEQFF. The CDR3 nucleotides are TGTGCCAGCAGCTTAGTCTCGGGACAGGATGGCGAGCAGTTCTTC. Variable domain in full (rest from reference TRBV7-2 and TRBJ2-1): GAGVSQSPSNKVTEKGKDVELRCDPISGHTALYWYRQSLGQGLEFLIYFQGNSAPDKSGLPSDRFSAERTGGSVSTLTIQRTQQEDSAVYLCASSLVSGQDGEQFFGPGTRLTVL.

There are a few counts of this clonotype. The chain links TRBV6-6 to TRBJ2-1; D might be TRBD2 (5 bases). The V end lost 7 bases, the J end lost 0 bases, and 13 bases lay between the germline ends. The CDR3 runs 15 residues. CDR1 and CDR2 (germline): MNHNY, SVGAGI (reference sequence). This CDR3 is CASTEEVSSYNEQFF. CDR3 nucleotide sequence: TGTGCCAGCACCGAGGAGGTGAGCTCCTACAATGAGCAGTTCTTC.

CDR3 sequence reads: CASSQSLAGGSEQYF. In nucleotides, the CDR3 is TGCGCCAGCAGCCAATCACTAGCGGGAGGAAGCGAGCAGTACTTC. The J gene is TRBJ2-7, the V gene TRBV4-1; TRBD2 matches 12 bases. CDR3 length equals 15 residues. CDR1 and CDR2 (germline): MGHRA, YSYEKL. Unmatched junction bases numbered 5, after V lost 2 bases and J lost 6 bases.

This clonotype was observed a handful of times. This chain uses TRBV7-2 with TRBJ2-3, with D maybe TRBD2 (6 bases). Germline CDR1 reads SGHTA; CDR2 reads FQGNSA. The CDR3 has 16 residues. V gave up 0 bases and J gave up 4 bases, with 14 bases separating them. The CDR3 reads CASSLAPWRRADTQYF. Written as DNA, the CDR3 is TGTGCCAGCAGCTTAGCGCCATGGAGGAGGGCAGATACGCAGTATTTT.

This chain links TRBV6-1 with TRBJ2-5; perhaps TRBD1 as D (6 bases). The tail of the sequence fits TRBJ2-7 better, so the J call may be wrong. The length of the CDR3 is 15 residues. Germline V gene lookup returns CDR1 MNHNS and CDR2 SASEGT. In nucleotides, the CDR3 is TGTGCCAGCACTAGTACAGGGCTAGCAAGTAACGAGCAGTACTTC. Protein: CASTSTGLASNEQYF.

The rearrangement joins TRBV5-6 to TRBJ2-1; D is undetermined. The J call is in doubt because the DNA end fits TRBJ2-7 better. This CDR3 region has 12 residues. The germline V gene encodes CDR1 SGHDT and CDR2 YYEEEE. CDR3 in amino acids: CASSLSSYEQYF. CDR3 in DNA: TGTGCCAGCAGCCTAAGCTCCTACGAGCAGTACTTC.

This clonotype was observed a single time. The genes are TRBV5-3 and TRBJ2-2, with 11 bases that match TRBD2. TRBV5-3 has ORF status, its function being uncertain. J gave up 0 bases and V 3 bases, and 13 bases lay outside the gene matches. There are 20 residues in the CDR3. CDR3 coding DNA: TGTGCCAGAAGCTCAATCCATAGCGGGAGGGCTTATCCGAACACCGGGGAGCTGTTTTTT. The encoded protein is CARSSIHSGRAYPNTGELFF.

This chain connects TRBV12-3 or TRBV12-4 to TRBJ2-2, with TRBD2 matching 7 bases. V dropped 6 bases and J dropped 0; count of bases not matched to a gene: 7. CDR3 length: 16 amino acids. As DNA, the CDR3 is TGTGCCAGCAGCCTAGGGAGGGTCGCGAACACCGGGGAGCTGTTTTTT. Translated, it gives CASSLGRVANTGELFF.

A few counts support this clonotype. CDR3 sequence (DNA): TGTGCCAGCAGCCAACAGGGAGGGGTGTACAATGAGCAGTTCTTC. Amino acids: CASSQQGGVYNEQFF. J is TRBJ2-1 and V is TRBV11-3; tentative D call: TRBD2 (7 bases). In germline, CDR1 is SGHNT, CDR2 YENEEA. Trimming pared 5 bases from V and 4 bases from J, leaving 15 bases between. This CDR3 region has 15 residues.

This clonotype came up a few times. The CDR3 sequence is CATGQDQNIQYF. CDR3 sequence (DNA): TGTGCCACCGGACAGGACCAAAACATTCAGTACTTC. The chain uses TRBV27 and TRBJ2-4; 7 positions agree with TRBD1. The CDR3 runs to 12 residues. With V trimmed by 10 bases and J by 5 bases, 5 bases remained unmatched. CDR1 MNHEY and CDR2 SMNVEV come from the germline V gene (reference sequence).

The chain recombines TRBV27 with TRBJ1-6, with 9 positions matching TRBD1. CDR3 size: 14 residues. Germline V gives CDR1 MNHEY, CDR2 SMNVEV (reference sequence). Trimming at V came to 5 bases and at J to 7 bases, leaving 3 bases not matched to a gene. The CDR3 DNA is TGTGCCAGCAGTATGGACAGGGGAAATTCACCCCTCCACTTT. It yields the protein CASSMDRGNSPLHF.

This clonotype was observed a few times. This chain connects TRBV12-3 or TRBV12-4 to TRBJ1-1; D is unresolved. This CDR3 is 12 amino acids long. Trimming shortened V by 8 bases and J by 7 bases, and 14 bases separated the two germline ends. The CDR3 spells CASGRGPSEAFF. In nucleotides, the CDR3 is TGTGCCAGCGGCCGTGGACCAAGTGAAGCTTTCTTT.

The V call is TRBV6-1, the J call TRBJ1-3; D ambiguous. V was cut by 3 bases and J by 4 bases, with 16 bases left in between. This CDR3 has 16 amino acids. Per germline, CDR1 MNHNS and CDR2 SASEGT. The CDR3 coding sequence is TGTGCCAGCAGTGACAAGTGGCTCCGAGGGGGAAACACCATATATTTT. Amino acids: CASSDKWLRGGNTIYF.

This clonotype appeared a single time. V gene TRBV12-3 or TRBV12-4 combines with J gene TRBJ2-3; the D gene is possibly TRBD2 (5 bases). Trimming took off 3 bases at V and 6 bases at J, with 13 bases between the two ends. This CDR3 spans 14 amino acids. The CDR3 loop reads CASSLGVSQDTQYF. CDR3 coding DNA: TGTGCCAGCAGTTTGGGAGTCAGCCAGGATACGCAGTATTTT.